The present T cell receptor (beta chain) was sequenced within a study of T-cell reconstitution after alpha-beta-depleted transplantation in children. In its sample, this clonotype was seen a few times. The antigen remains unidentified. Unique molecular identifiers were used in preparing the TCRbeta library. TCRdb re-derived calls from the PCR reads in MiXCR, one entry per CDR3 protein. The table has around 580,000 distinct CDR3 sequences, roughly 24% seen once. This CDR3 region has 17 residues. Deletions cut 0 bases from V and 0 bases from J, with 12 bases between. Germline CDR1 is SGHTA and CDR2 is FQGNSA. The study, taken as a whole, reports: Reports say that about two months after transplant, the alpha-beta T cells came out of several hundred graft clones that had expanded.

The sequence came from a boy under two years old who had a stem cell transplant for acute myeloid leukemia, so the T cells may come from the graft donor. The sequenced sample was PBMCs, mostly from graft donor cells, obtained 360 days after TCRalphabeta/CD19-depleted stem cell transplant. This chain connects TRBV7-2 to TRBJ1-3; D is ambiguous. The CDR3 sequence: CASSLAPTMSSGNTIYF. The CDR3 coding sequence is TGTGCCAGCAGCTTAGCGCCTACGATGAGCTCTGGAAACACCATATATTTT.